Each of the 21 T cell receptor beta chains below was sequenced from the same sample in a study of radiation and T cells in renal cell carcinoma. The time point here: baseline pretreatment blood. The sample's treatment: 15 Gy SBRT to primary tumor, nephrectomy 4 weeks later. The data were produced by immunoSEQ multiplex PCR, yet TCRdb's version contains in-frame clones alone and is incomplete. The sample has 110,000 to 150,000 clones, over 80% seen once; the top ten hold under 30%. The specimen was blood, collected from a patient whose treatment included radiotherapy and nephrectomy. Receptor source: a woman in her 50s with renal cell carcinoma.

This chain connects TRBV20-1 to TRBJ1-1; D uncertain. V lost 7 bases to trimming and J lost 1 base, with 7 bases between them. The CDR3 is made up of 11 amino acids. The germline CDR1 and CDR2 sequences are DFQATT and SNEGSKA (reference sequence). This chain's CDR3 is CSGRANTEAFF. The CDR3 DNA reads TGCAGTGGTCGTGCGAACACTGAAGCTTTCTTT.

The CDR3 is CASSRGTRSYEQYF. As DNA, the CDR3 is TGTGCCAGCAGCCGTGGGACTAGGTCCTACGAGCAGTACTTC. This chain uses TRBV7-9 with TRBJ2-7; TRBD2 agrees at 8 bases. With 5 bases clipped from V and 1 base from J, the junction kept 4 bases outside the gene matches. Germline V lookup: CDR1 SEHNR, CDR2 FQNEAQ (reference sequence). There are 14 residues in the CDR3.

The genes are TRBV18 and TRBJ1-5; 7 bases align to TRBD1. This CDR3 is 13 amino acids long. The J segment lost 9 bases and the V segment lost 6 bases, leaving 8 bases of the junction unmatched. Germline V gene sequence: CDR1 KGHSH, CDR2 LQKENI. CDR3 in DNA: TGTGCCAGCTCGTCGGGACAGCGTCTGCCCCAGCATTTT. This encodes CASSSGQRLPQHF.

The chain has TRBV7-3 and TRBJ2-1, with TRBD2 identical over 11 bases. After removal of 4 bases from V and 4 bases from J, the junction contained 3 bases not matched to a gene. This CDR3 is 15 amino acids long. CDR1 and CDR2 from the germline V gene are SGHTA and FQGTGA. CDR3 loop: CASSSGTSGYNEQFF. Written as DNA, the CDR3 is TGTGCCAGCAGCTCTGGGACTAGCGGTTACAATGAGCAGTTCTTC.

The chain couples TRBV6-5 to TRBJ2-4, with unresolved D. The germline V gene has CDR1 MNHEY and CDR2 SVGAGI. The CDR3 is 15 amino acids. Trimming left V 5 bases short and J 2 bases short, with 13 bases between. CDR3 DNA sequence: TGTGCCAGCAGTCCCAAGACATTCACCAAAAACATTCAGTACTTC. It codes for CASSPKTFTKNIQYF.

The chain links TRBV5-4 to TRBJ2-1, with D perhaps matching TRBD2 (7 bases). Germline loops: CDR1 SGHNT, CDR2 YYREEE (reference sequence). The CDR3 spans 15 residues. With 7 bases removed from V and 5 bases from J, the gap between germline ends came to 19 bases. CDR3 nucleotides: TGTGCCAGCTCCTTGGGGGGGGCCATAAACAATGAGCAGTTCTTC. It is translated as CASSLGGAINNEQFF.

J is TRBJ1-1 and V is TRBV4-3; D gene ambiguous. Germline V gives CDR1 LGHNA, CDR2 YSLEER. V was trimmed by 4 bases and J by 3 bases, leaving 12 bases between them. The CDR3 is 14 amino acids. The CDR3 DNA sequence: TGCGCCAGCAGCCCTCGCGGGTTGGACACTGAAGCTTTCTTT. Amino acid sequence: CASSPRGLDTEAFF.

The CDR3 DNA sequence: TGTGCCAGCAGCGTAGGCGGGAGGGCCTACAATGAGCAGTTCTTC. Translated: CASSVGGRAYNEQFF. The chain has TRBV9 and TRBJ2-1; 9 positions match TRBD2. After removal of 0 bases from V and 2 bases from J, the junction contained 0 bases not matched to a gene. Germline CDR1 is SGDLS and CDR2 is YYNGEE. The CDR3 has 15 residues.

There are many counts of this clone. The CDR3 DNA reads TGTGCCAGCAGCTTGGGGCTCGGGCGGGGGAGAAACGAGCAGTACTTC. Protein sequence: CASSLGLGRGRNEQYF. The genes are TRBV7-2 and TRBJ2-7; 7 bases are shared with TRBD2. V dropped 3 bases and J dropped 5; count of bases not matched to a gene: 13. CDR1 is SGHTA, CDR2 FQGNSA, per germline. This CDR3 is built from 16 residues.

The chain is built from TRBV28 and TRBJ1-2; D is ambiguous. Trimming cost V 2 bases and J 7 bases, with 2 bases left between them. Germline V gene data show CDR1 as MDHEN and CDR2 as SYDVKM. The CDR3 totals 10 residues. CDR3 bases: TGTGCCAGCAGTTTAGTTGGCTACACCTTC. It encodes CASSLVGYTF.

CDR3 DNA: TGCAGCGTAGGCCGACAGGGCTCCTACGAGCAGTACTTC. This encodes CSVGRQGSYEQYF. The V call is TRBV29-1, the J call TRBJ2-7; TRBD1 matches at 7 bases. V lost 6 bases to trimming and J lost 0 bases; unmatched junction nucleotides: 5. Germline lookup yields CDR1 SQVTM and CDR2 ANQGSEA. The CDR3 has 13 amino acids.

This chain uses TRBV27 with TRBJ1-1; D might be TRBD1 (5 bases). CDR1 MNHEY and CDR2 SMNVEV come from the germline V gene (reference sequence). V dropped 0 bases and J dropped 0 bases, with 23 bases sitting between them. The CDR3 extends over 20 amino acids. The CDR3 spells CASSLSPPASRAPMNTEAFF. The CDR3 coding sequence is TGTGCCAGCAGTTTATCCCCCCCTGCGAGCAGGGCCCCTATGAACACTGAAGCTTTCTTT.

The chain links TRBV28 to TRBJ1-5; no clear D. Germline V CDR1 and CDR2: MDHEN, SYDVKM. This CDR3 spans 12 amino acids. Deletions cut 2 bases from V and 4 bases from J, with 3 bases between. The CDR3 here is CASSLKNQPQHF. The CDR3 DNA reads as TGTGCCAGCAGTTTAAAGAATCAGCCCCAGCATTTT.

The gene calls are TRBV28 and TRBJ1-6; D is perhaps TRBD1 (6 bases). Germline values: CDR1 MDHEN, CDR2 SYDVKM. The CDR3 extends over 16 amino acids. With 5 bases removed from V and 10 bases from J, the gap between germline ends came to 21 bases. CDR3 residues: CASSPPGARSNSPLHF. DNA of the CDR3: TGTGCCAGCAGTCCTCCGGGGGCGCGGAGTAACTCACCCCTCCACTTT.

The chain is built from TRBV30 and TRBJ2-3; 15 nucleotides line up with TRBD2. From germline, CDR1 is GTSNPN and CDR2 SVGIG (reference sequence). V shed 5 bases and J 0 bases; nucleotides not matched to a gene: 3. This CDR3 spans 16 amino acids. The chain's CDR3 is CAWVGLAGGSTDTQYF. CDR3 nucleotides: TGTGCCTGGGTGGGACTAGCGGGGGGAAGCACAGATACGCAGTATTTT.

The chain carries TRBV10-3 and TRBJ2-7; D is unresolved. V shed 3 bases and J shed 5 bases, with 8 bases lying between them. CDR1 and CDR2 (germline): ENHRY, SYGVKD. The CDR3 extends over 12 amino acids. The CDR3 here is CAISESDHEQYF. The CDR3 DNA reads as TGTGCCATCAGTGAAAGTGACCACGAGCAGTACTTC.

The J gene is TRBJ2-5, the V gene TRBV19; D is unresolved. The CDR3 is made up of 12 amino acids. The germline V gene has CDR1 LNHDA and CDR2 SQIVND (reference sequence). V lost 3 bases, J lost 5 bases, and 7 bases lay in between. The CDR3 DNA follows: TGTGCCAGTAGTATTTTGGGGGAGACCCAGTACTTC. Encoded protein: CASSILGETQYF.

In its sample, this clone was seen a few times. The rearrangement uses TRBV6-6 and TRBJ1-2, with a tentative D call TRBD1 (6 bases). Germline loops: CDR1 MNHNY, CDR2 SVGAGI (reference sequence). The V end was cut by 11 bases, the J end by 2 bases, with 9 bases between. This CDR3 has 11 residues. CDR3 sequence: CAATGNYGYTF. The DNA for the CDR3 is TGTGCCGCTACAGGGAACTATGGCTACACCTTC.

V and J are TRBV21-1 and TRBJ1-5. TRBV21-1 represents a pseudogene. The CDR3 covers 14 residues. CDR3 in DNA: TGTGCCAGCAGCAAAGGGGGTCATAATCAGCCCCAGCATTTT. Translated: CASSKGGHNQPQHF.

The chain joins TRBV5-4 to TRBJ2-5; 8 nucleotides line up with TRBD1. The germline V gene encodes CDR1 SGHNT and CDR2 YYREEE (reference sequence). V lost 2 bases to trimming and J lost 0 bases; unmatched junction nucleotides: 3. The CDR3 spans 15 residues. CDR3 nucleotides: TGTGCCAGCAGCTTTTCAGGGGGCCACCAAGAGACCCAGTACTTC. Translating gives CASSFSGGHQETQYF.

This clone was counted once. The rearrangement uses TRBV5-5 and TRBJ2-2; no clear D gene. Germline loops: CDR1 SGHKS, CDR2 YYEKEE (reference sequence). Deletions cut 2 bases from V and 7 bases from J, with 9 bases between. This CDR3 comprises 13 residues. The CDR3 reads CASSLNINGELFF. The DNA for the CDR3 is TGTGCCAGCAGCTTAAATATCAACGGGGAGCTGTTTTTT.